This note documents a single T cell receptor (beta chain) sequence. Clones were sequenced by immunoSEQ multiplex PCR, and TCRdb holds only the in-frame ones, with some missing. The sample has 100,000 to 150,000 clones, roughly 95% seen once. This entry belongs to a study of control samples from healthy donors and cancer patients. Germline lookup yields CDR1 SGHTA and CDR2 FQGNSA. There are 15 residues in the CDR3. Between the trimmed V and J ends, which lost 2 bases and 6 bases, there was a span of 14 bases. This sequence joins TRBV7-2 and TRBJ1-5; D is unresolved. The sequenced material came from blood. The clonotype was recovered from a man aged 25-40 years in good health. For the CDR3, the DNA is TGTGCCAGCAGCTTAACTTCCCCCGGCGGTCAGCCCCAGCATTTT. Encoded protein: CASSLTSPGGQPQHF.